This paragraph reports one T cell receptor beta chain. The sample is drawn from a study of T cell changes during pregnancy in multiple sclerosis. Some clones are missing from TCRdb's copy, which holds only in-frame ones; the method was immunoSEQ multiplex PCR. The data show fewer than 45,000 clones, 91% seen once. This CDR3 is built from 12 residues. Germline CDR1 reads MNHEY; CDR2 reads SMNVEV (reference sequence). V lost 8 bases and J 10 bases, leaving 17 bases between the germline ends. V and J are TRBV27 and TRBJ1-2, with D maybe TRBD1 (5 bases). The sequences come from CD4+ T cells from peripheral blood mononuclear cells, collected in the second trimester of pregnancy. The receptor comes from a female donor in good health, enrolled as a control in a pregnancy study. In DNA, the CDR3 is TGTGCCAGCTGCGGACTATCCAGGGACTACACCTTC. Translation gives CASCGLSRDYTF.